These 8 T cell receptor beta chains were sequenced from one sample in a study of blood T cells in healthy people across ages. A J-beta primer mix and a sample-barcoded 5' primer were used in a second PCR of about 7 to 12 cycles. Each CDR3 protein gets one entry after TCRdb re-called the 5' RACE reads with MiXCR. The data show roughly 1,800,000 distinct CDR3 sequences, around half seen once. Sequencing used blood. The receptors were sampled from a woman aged 35 to 49 in good health.

J is TRBJ2-7 and V is TRBV4-1; no definite D call. The CDR3 totals 16 residues. V was cut by 0 bases and J by 2 bases, with 14 bases left in between. The V gene's germline CDR1 is MGHRA and CDR2 YSYEKL. For the CDR3, the DNA is TGCGCCAGCAGCCAAGATTGGGTCAATTACCCCTACGAGCAGTACTTC. Amino acids: CASSQDWVNYPYEQYF.

The chain is built from TRBV7-2 and TRBJ2-1; TRBD2 aligns across 7 bases. V gave up 8 bases and J gave up 3 bases; unmatched junction bases: 16. This CDR3 region has 17 residues. CDR1 SGHTA and CDR2 FQGNSA come from the germline V gene. The CDR3 DNA reads as TGTGCCAGCCGCCCTGGTCGTGTAGCGGGTGACTACAATGAGCAGTTCTTC. This sequence encodes CASRPGRVAGDYNEQFF.

This clonotype was seen a few times. The chain combines TRBV4-3 with TRBJ2-7; 12 nucleotides line up with TRBD2. The ends lost 2 bases at V and 6 bases at J; junction bases unmatched: 5. The CDR3 is made up of 15 amino acids. Germline loops: CDR1 LGHNA, CDR2 YSLEER. The CDR3 loop is CASSQTLAGGREQYF. In nucleotides, the CDR3 is TGCGCCAGCAGCCAAACGCTAGCGGGGGGGCGCGAGCAGTACTTC.

This rearrangement joins TRBV28 to TRBJ1-6; a weak D match, TRBD1 (6 bases). Germline CDR1 and CDR2: MDHEN and SYDVKM. The CDR3 has 14 amino acids. V was shortened by 4 bases and J by 6 bases, with 10 bases between the two germline ends. CDR3: CASSWDNSNSPLHF. The CDR3 DNA sequence: TGTGCCAGCAGTTGGGACAACTCTAATTCACCCCTCCACTTT.

The chain couples TRBV6-2 or TRBV6-3 to TRBJ2-5; D ambiguous. Germline values: CDR1 MNHEY, CDR2 SVGEGT. The length of the CDR3 is 13 residues. Trimming took off 6 bases at V and 4 bases at J, with 12 bases between the two ends. The chain's CDR3 is CASRMGFGETQYF. CDR3 nucleotides: TGTGCCAGCAGGATGGGGTTCGGAGAGACCCAGTACTTC.

This clonotype was counted only a few times. The rearrangement uses TRBV9 and TRBJ2-3; D is unresolved. V was cut by 2 bases and J by 0 bases, with 4 bases left in between. This CDR3 spans 13 amino acids. Per the germline V gene, CDR1 is SGDLS and CDR2 is YYNGEE. CDR3 amino acids: CASSVWSTDTQYF. CDR3 bases: TGTGCCAGCAGCGTTTGGAGCACAGATACGCAGTATTTT.

V usage is TRBV28 and J usage is TRBJ2-3, with D possibly called TRBD1 or TRBD2 (5 bases each). This CDR3 contains 15 residues. In germline, CDR1 is MDHEN, CDR2 SYDVKM. V lost 8 bases and J lost 1, with 16 bases in between. CDR3: CASLGHRGGTDTQYF. The CDR3 coding sequence is TGTGCCAGCCTGGGTCACCGGGGCGGCACAGATACGCAGTATTTT. Full variable domain (outside the CDR3, taken from reference TRBV28 and TRBJ2-3): DVKVTQSSRYLVKRTGEKVFLECVQDMDHENMFWYRQDPGLGLRLIYFSYDVKMKEKGDIPEGYSVSREKKERFSLILESASTNQTSMYLCASLGHRGGTDTQYFGPGTRLTVL.

Note on this clonotype: The limits of the CDR3 on the DNA are not certain, so only TCRdb's listed CDR3 is given. The chain uses TRBV28 and TRBJ2-5; whether TRBD1, the table's D call, matches the DNA was not checked. 16 amino acids form the CDR3, both terminal residues included. Germline CDR1 MDHEN, CDR2 SYDVKM. CDR3 amino acids: CASSTSIGTGGDEQYF.